Listed below are T cell receptor beta chains from one sample, sequenced in a study of T cell changes during pregnancy in multiple sclerosis. TCRdb keeps only in-frame clones here, not all; method: immunoSEQ multiplex PCR. The data hold just over 80,000 clones, with 90% to 95% observed a single time. The sequenced sample was peripheral blood, obtained in the second trimester of pregnancy. These receptor sequences come from a female donor with multiple sclerosis, enrolled in a pregnancy study. The CDR3 runs from the conserved cysteine through the conserved F or W. D genes are given only for firm matches. A row's size may be missing; if present it is once, few, many or a size class.

v_gene: TRBV5-1
j_gene: TRBJ2-5
abundance: NA
d_gene: TRBD1
CDR3aa: CASSWNRGRSQETQYF
CDR3nt: TGCGCCAGCAGCTGGAACAGGGGGCGCTCCCAAGAGACCCAGTACTTC

v_gene: TRBV9
j_gene: TRBJ2-3
abundance: NA
d_gene: TRBD2
CDR3aa: CASSGGTSGLIDTQYF
CDR3nt: TGTGCCAGCAGCGGAGGGACTAGCGGGCTCATAGATACGCAGTATTTT

v_gene: TRBV12-5
j_gene: TRBJ1-1
abundance: NA
d_gene: NA
CDR3aa: CASGPDRSNTEAFF
CDR3nt: TGTGCTAGTGGTCCCGACAGGTCCAACACTGAAGCTTTCTTT

v_gene: TRBV19
j_gene: TRBJ2-2
abundance: NA
d_gene: TRBD2
CDR3aa: CASNSGRTGELFF
CDR3nt: TGTGCCAGTAATAGCGGGAGAACCGGGGAGCTGTTTTTT

v_gene: TRBV5-4
j_gene: TRBJ2-7
abundance: NA
d_gene: NA
CDR3aa: CASSFGPGGSEQYF
CDR3nt: TGTGCCAGCAGCTTCGGACCCGGGGGAAGCGAGCAGTACTTC

v_gene: TRBV14
j_gene: TRBJ1-1
abundance: NA
d_gene: NA
CDR3aa: CASSQDLGEVDTEAFF
CDR3nt: TGTGCCAGCAGCCAAGATTTAGGGGAGGTGGATACTGAAGCTTTCTTT

v_gene: TRBV5-4
j_gene: TRBJ2-2
abundance: NA
d_gene: NA
CDR3aa: CASSSRRQKNTGELFF
CDR3nt: TGTGCCAGCAGCTCACGTCGACAGAAGAACACCGGGGAGCTGTTTTTT

v_gene: TRBV4-1
j_gene: TRBJ2-7
abundance: NA
d_gene: TRBD1
CDR3aa: CASSQSPGTGEQYF
CDR3nt: TGCGCCAGCAGCCAATCTCCCGGGACAGGGGAGCAGTACTTC

v_gene: TRBV28
j_gene: TRBJ2-1
abundance: NA
d_gene: TRBD2
CDR3aa: CASRVGLAGANEQFF
CDR3nt: TGTGCCAGCAGAGTGGGACTAGCGGGTGCCAATGAGCAGTTCTTC

v_gene: TRBV29-1
j_gene: TRBJ2-1
abundance: NA
d_gene: NA
CDR3aa: CSGSRDGSYNEQFF
CDR3nt: TGCAGCGGAAGCCGGGATGGCTCCTACAATGAGCAGTTCTTC

v_gene: TRBV27
j_gene: TRBJ2-5
abundance: NA
d_gene: NA
CDR3aa: CASSPPSEKTQYF
CDR3nt: TGTGCCAGCAGCCCCCCTAGCGAAAAGACCCAGTACTTC

v_gene: TRBV30
j_gene: TRBJ1-5
abundance: NA
d_gene: NA
CDR3aa: CAWSILDSNQPQHF
CDR3nt: TGTGCCTGGAGTATTCTAGATAGCAATCAGCCCCAGCATTTT

v_gene: TRBV13
j_gene: TRBJ2-7
abundance: once
d_gene: TRBD1
CDR3aa: CASSSTGGIDEQYF
CDR3nt: TGTGCCAGCAGTTCAACAGGGGGCATCGACGAGCAGTACTTC

v_gene: TRBV5-1
j_gene: TRBJ2-3
abundance: NA
d_gene: TRBD2
CDR3aa: CASSSIAGGVDTQYF
CDR3nt: TGCGCCAGCAGCTCGATAGCGGGGGGGGTAGATACGCAGTATTTT

v_gene: TRBV7-2
j_gene: TRBJ1-1
abundance: NA
d_gene: NA
CDR3aa: CASSLQMNTEAFF
CDR3nt: TGTGCCAGCAGCTTACAGATGAACACTGAAGCTTTCTTT

v_gene: TRBV4-1
j_gene: TRBJ2-3
abundance: NA
d_gene: TRBD2
CDR3aa: CASSQEPSGTQYF
CDR3nt: TGCGCCAGCAGCCAAGAGCCTAGCGGAACGCAGTATTTT

v_gene: TRBV28
j_gene: TRBJ1-5
abundance: NA
d_gene: NA
CDR3aa: CASSFAGSGRPQHF
CDR3nt: TGTGCCAGCAGTTTTGCGGGTTCCGGGAGGCCCCAGCATTTT